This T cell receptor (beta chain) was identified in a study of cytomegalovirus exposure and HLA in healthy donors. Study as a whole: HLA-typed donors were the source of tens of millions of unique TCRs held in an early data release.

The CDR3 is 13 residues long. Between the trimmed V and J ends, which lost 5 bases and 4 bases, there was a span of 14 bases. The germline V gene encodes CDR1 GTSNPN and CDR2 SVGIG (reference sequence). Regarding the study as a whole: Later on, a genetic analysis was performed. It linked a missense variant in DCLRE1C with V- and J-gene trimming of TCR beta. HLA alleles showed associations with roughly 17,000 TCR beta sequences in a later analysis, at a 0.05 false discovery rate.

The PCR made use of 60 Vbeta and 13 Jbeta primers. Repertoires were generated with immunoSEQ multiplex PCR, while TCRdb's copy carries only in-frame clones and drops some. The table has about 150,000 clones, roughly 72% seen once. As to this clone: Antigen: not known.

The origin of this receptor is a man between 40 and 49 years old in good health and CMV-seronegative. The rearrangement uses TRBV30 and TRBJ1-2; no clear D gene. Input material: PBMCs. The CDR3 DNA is TGTGCCTGGTCTCCGGGAGAGAGCTATGGCTACACCTTC. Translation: CAWSPGESYGYTF.